This T cell receptor (beta chain) originates from a study of Ad26.COV2.S vaccination and SARS-CoV-2 variants. This table comes from immunoSEQ multiplex PCR, and its TCRdb copy is limited to in-frame clones, with some not included. The table shows hundreds of thousands of clones, with about 88% occurring only once. Treatment described: around 19 received Ad26.COV2.S at low or high dose, single or two shots; about 5 received placebo; per-sample allocation not given. It was on day 63 after the first vaccine or placebo injection that samples were taken. A single count supports this clone. This CDR3 has 14 amino acids. Germline V CDR1 and CDR2: SQVTM, ANQGSEA. Trimming cost V 4 bases and J 0 bases, with 12 bases left between them.

Sequencing used peripheral blood, obtained in a trial of Ad26.COV2.S vaccine versus placebo. The TCR sequence derives from a person between 18 and 60 years old who received the Ad26.COV2.S COVID-19 vaccine or a placebo. V usage is TRBV29-1 and J usage is TRBJ1-1; D is uncertain. CDR3 sequence: CSVVRIRMNTEAFF. The CDR3 bases are TGCAGCGTTGTCCGAATTAGAATGAACACTGAAGCTTTCTTT.